The rows below give T cell receptor beta chains drawn from one sample of a study of cytotoxic CD8 clonotypes in ibrutinib-treated CLL. Data came from immunoSEQ multiplex PCR; TCRdb stores just in-frame clones and leaves some out. The sample carries approximately 150,000 clones, 84% recorded once. Sequencing used PBMCs, obtained after 24 months of ibrutinib treatment. The receptors were sampled from a human donor with chronic lymphocytic leukemia. Both conserved end residues are trimmed from each CDR3. Each record gives: J gene, V gene, CDR3 protein.

j_call: TRBJ2-1; v_call: TRBV19; cdr3_aa: ASRTSSGALNEQF
j_call: TRBJ2-7; v_call: TRBV5-1; cdr3_aa: ASSLGAGVRNEQY
j_call: TRBJ2-1; v_call: TRBV9; cdr3_aa: ASTRTSGYNEQF
j_call: TRBJ2-1; v_call: TRBV5-1; cdr3_aa: ASSLAGGSSYNEQF
j_call: TRBJ2-1; v_call: TRBV14; cdr3_aa: ASSLTRGVEQF
j_call: TRBJ1-1; v_call: TRBV5-1; cdr3_aa: ASSRRDMFSFDTEAF
j_call: TRBJ2-1; v_call: TRBV5-1; cdr3_aa: ASSLGSGGAPYNEQF
j_call: TRBJ2-7; v_call: TRBV4-2; cdr3_aa: ASSHGGGLYEQY
j_call: TRBJ2-3; v_call: TRBV5-1; cdr3_aa: ASSWGQGAASADTQY
j_call: TRBJ2-3; v_call: TRBV5-1; cdr3_aa: ASSLSSREADTQY
j_call: TRBJ2-1; v_call: TRBV30; cdr3_aa: ALGTYNEQF
j_call: TRBJ2-7; v_call: TRBV7-8; cdr3_aa: ASSLTVAGLSYEQY
j_call: TRBJ1-3; v_call: TRBV7-2; cdr3_aa: ASSHLTGLGNTIY
j_call: TRBJ2-2; v_call: TRBV2; cdr3_aa: ASTSMKQIPELF
j_call: TRBJ2-7; v_call: TRBV29-1; cdr3_aa: SVGRHPEQY
j_call: TRBJ2-7; v_call: TRBV5-6; cdr3_aa: ASSGRGYYEQY
j_call: TRBJ1-1; v_call: TRBV7-2; cdr3_aa: ASRDSRNTEAF
j_call: TRBJ2-1; v_call: TRBV11-2; cdr3_aa: ASSSQRERWF